The 15 T cell receptor beta chains presented below share a single source sample, sequenced in a study of identical twins. TCRdb reanalysed the 5' RACE reads using MiXCR and keeps one entry per CDR3 protein. Here the sample spans under 400,000 distinct CDR3 sequences, 9% to 10% being singletons. Sequenced: naive T cells sorted from blood. The source of these receptors is a woman in her fifties or sixties in good health.

Many counts were recorded for this clonotype. The chain recombines TRBV12-3 or TRBV12-4 with TRBJ2-6, with D perhaps TRBD1 or TRBD2 (5 bases each). CDR3 size: 18 residues. V was shortened by 6 bases and J by 2 bases, with 20 bases between the two germline ends. The CDR3 sequence: CASSKEGPGSPGANVLTF. CDR3 sequence (DNA): TGTGCCAGCAGCAAAGAGGGTCCAGGGTCTCCTGGGGCCAACGTCCTGACTTTC.

This sequence joins TRBV7-2 and TRBJ2-7; D unresolved. The CDR3 contains 13 residues. Germline assignment: CDR1 SGHTA and CDR2 FQGNSA. V was clipped by 4 bases and J by 3 bases, with 10 bases between them. DNA for the CDR3: TGTGCCAGCAGCTCGATCATCAGCTACGAGCAGTACTTC. Encoded protein: CASSSIISYEQYF.

This chain joins TRBV6-5 and TRBJ2-4; D is perhaps TRBD2 (6 bases). The length of the CDR3 is 15 residues. Trimming stripped 2 bases from V and 5 bases from J, with 13 bases between. The V gene's germline CDR1 is MNHEY and CDR2 SVGAGI. CDR3 region: CASSYGGISENIQYF. In DNA form, the CDR3 reads TGTGCCAGCAGTTACGGCGGGATTTCTGAAAACATTCAGTACTTC.

In this sample, this clonotype turned up a few times. The rearrangement joins TRBV11-3 to TRBJ1-5; the D is unclear. Germline V gives CDR1 SGHNT, CDR2 YENEEA. The CDR3 contains 13 residues. V was clipped by 1 base and J by 8 bases, with 9 bases between them. Here the CDR3 DNA reads TGTGCCAGCAGCTTAGCACTCCAGGAGCCCCAGCATTTT. Its protein product is CASSLALQEPQHF.

In its sample, this clonotype was seen many times. This chain links TRBV10-3 with TRBJ2-1; 7 bases are a match to TRBD2. V lost 3 bases to trimming and J lost 5 bases; unmatched junction nucleotides: 1. This CDR3 region has 13 residues. In germline, CDR1 is ENHRY, CDR2 SYGVKD. Here the CDR3 reads CAISDLADNEQFF. In DNA form, the CDR3 reads TGTGCCATCAGTGACCTAGCGGACAATGAGCAGTTCTTC.

The chain joins TRBV5-1 to TRBJ2-1; the D gene is possibly TRBD2 (5 bases). Looked up from germline, CDR1 is SGHRS and CDR2 is YFSETQ. This CDR3 region has 15 residues. V lost 0 bases and J lost 6, with 13 bases in between. The CDR3 sequence is CASSLGQVASNEQFF. The CDR3 coding sequence is TGCGCCAGCAGCTTGGGCCAGGTAGCGTCCAATGAGCAGTTCTTC.

The V and J genes are TRBV12-3 or TRBV12-4 and TRBJ2-5; D is uncertain. The CDR3 is 12 amino acids. The ends were cut back, 6 bases at V and 5 bases at J, with 10 bases in the middle. CDR3 region: CASRGFGETQYF. DNA for the CDR3: TGTGCCAGCAGGGGGTTTGGGGAGACCCAGTACTTC.

In its sample, this clonotype was seen many times. The chain is built from TRBV29-1 and TRBJ2-1; D gene ambiguous. CDR1 and CDR2 from the germline V gene are SQVTM and ANQGSEA. V was cut by 6 bases and J by 1 base, with 13 bases left in between. CDR3 length equals 14 residues. The CDR3 spells CSVLRRSSYNEQFF. CDR3 DNA sequence: TGCAGCGTACTACGTCGGTCTTCCTACAATGAGCAGTTCTTC.

This clonotype was counted many times. The chain joins TRBV10-3 to TRBJ2-7, with D unclear. Germline V gene sequence: CDR1 ENHRY, CDR2 SYGVKD. This CDR3 contains 13 residues. Deletions cut 10 bases from V and 1 base from J, with 14 bases between. For the CDR3, the DNA is TGTGCCACCCGTGGGGTAGAGTCCTACGAGCAGTACTTC. Translated, it gives CATRGVESYEQYF.

The genes are TRBV12-3 or TRBV12-4 and TRBJ2-6; 11 bases match TRBD2. The CDR3 is made up of 21 amino acids. V trimming: 2 bases; J trimming: 2 bases; junction bases outside the gene matches: 14. The CDR3 nucleotides read TGTGCCAGCAGTTTATCCCCCCGGAGACTAGCGGGGTCTCCTGGGGCCAACGTCCTGACTTTC. Translating gives CASSLSPRRLAGSPGANVLTF.

In this sample, this clonotype turned up a few times. This sequence joins TRBV11-2 and TRBJ2-1; the D is unclear. V lost 2 bases and J lost 6, with 11 bases in between. This CDR3 has 14 amino acids. Per germline, CDR1 SGHAT and CDR2 FQNNGV. CDR3 bases: TGTGCCAGCAGCTTAATACAACAGCTCAATGAGCAGTTCTTC. It yields the protein CASSLIQQLNEQFF.

The table lists this clonotype with many counts. The rearrangement joins TRBV24-1 to TRBJ1-5; the D gene is possibly TRBD1 (6 bases). There are 15 residues in the CDR3. The V gene lost 8 bases and the J gene lost 1 base, with 14 bases spanning the gap. Germline values: CDR1 KGHDR, CDR2 SFDVKD. CDR3 protein: CATTIAGASNQPQHF. The DNA of the CDR3 is TGTGCCACCACTATTGCAGGGGCGAGCAATCAGCCCCAGCATTTT.

V gene TRBV6-1 combines with J gene TRBJ1-5; unclear D gene. Germline V gene data show CDR1 as MNHNS and CDR2 as SASEGT. CDR3 length: 15 amino acids. Between the trimmed V and J ends, which lost 0 bases and 5 bases, there was a span of 11 bases. DNA for the CDR3: TGTGCCAGCAGTGAAGCTGGCGGCGACTATCAGCCCCAGCATTTT. It is translated as CASSEAGGDYQPQHF.

The sample holds a few counts of this clonotype. This rearrangement joins TRBV29-1 to TRBJ1-2; D is uncertain. This CDR3 comprises 13 residues. V lost 0 bases, J lost 5 bases, and 10 bases lay in between. CDR1 is SQVTM, CDR2 ANQGSEA, per germline. CDR3: CSVEEVLSYGYTF. The CDR3 nucleotides read TGCAGCGTTGAAGAGGTTCTCTCTTATGGCTACACCTTC.

This clonotype was found a few times. J is TRBJ2-7 and V is TRBV20-1; the D is unclear. The CDR3 consists of 13 residues. V shed 1 base and J shed 3 bases, with 10 bases lying between them. The germline V gene encodes CDR1 DFQATT and CDR2 SNEGSKA (reference sequence). CDR3 sequence: CSARAPGDYEQYF. Written as DNA, the CDR3 is TGCAGTGCTAGAGCCCCCGGCGACTACGAGCAGTACTTC.